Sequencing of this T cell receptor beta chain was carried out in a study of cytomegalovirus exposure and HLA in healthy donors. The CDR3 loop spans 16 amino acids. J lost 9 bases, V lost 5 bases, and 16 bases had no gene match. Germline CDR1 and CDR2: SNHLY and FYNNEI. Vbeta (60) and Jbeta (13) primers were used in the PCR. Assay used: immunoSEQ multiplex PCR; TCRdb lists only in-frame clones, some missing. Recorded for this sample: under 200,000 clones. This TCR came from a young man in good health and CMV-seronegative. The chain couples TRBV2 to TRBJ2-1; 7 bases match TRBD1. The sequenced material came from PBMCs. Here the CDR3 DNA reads TGTGCCAGCAGTCTGATTCAGACAGGGACAGCTCTTGAGCAGTTCTTC. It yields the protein CASSLIQTGTALEQFF.